The next 21 T cell receptor beta chains were all read from a single sample in a study of vaccination effects on CD4 cells after COVID-19. Antigen-specific CD4+ T cells expanded by the ViraFEST assay with viral peptide pools were then sequenced. With 10 days of culture completed, CD4+ T cells were isolated. Two-dose BNT162b2 or mRNA-1273 vaccination was given to participants. The antigens of these receptors remain unknown. TCRdb's table, derived via immunoSEQ multiplex PCR, lists solely in-frame clones and lacks some. The repertoire holds 65,000 to 95,000 clones, with around four fifths as singletons. The sequenced sample was CD4+ T cells from PBMCs cultured with HCoV-OC43 spike peptides, obtained after COVID-19 vaccination. Stated subset: HCoV-OC43 spike overlapping peptide pool stimulation. These receptors all come from a human donor who received a COVID-19 vaccine.

CDR3 protein: CASSHGQPVGTGELFF. CDR3 DNA sequence: TGTGCCAGCAGTCACGGACAGCCGGTTGGGACCGGGGAGCTGTTTTTT. The chain employs TRBV7-8 and TRBJ2-2; perhaps TRBD1 as D (6 bases). Germline V CDR1 and CDR2: SGHVS, FQNEAQ. This CDR3 has 16 amino acids. Between the trimmed V and J ends, which lost 6 bases and 5 bases, there was a span of 19 bases. The whole variable domain, remainder taken from reference TRBV7-8 and TRBJ2-2, is GAGVSQSPRYKVAKRGQDVALRCDPISGHVSLFWYQQALGQGPEFLTYFQNEAQLDKSGLPSDRFFAERPEGSVSTLKIQRTQQEDSAVYLCASSHGQPVGTGELFFGEGSRLTVL.

The chain employs TRBV7-2 and TRBJ2-3; 8 nucleotides match TRBD2. CDR1 SGHTA and CDR2 FQGNSA come from the germline V gene. The V gene end was trimmed by 3 bases and the J gene end by 3 bases; junction bases not matched to a gene: 8. CDR3 length: 16 amino acids. CDR3 nucleotides: TGTGCCAGCAGCTTGACGCCGGGGGGGACAACAGATACGCAGTATTTT. The encoded protein is CASSLTPGGTTDTQYF. The full variable domain, in which reference TRBV7-2 and TRBJ2-3 provide the parts outside the CDR3, is GAGVSQSPSNKVTEKGKDVELRCDPISGHTALYWYRQSLGQGLEFLIYFQGNSAPDKSGLPSDRFSAERTGGSVSTLTIQRTQQEDSAVYLCASSLTPGGTTDTQYFGPGTRLTVL.

This rearrangement joins TRBV24-1 to TRBJ1-2; a weak D match, TRBD1 (6 bases). The CDR3 loop spans 13 amino acids. The germline CDR1 and CDR2 sequences are KGHDR and SFDVKD. V was cut by 3 bases and J by 6 bases, with 10 bases left in between. The CDR3 spells CATSDNRVNGYTF. The CDR3 DNA reads as TGTGCCACCAGTGATAACAGGGTCAATGGCTACACCTTC.

J is TRBJ1-1 and V is TRBV13; TRBD1 matches at 8 bases. This CDR3 comprises 12 residues. The trim removed 3 bases at V and 7 bases at J, leaving 1 base unmatched. Germline V gene sequence: CDR1 PRHDT, CDR2 FYEKMQ (reference sequence). The CDR3 region has the DNA TGTGCCAGCAGCTTCGACAGGGGTGAAGCTTTCTTT. Amino acid sequence: CASSFDRGEAFF. The complete variable domain, with remaining parts taken from reference TRBV13 and TRBJ1-1, reads AAGVIQSPRHLIKEKRETATLKCYPIPRHDTVYWYQQGPGQDPQFLISFYEKMQSDKGSIPDRFSAQQFSDYHSELNMSSLELGDSALYFCASSFDRGEAFFGQGTRLTVV.

This clone occurred a few times. The chain couples TRBV30 to TRBJ1-2, with TRBD1 identical over 7 bases. The CDR3 consists of 13 residues. Germline CDR1 reads GTSNPN; CDR2 reads SVGIG (reference sequence). Trimming cost V 5 bases and J 5 bases; bases outside gene matches: 8. The DNA for the CDR3 is TGTGCCTGGTCGGGACAGACGATTTATGGCTACACCTTC. It specifies CAWSGQTIYGYTF. Filled out from reference TRBV30 and TRBJ1-2, the complete variable domain reads SQTIHQWPATLVQPVGSPLSLECTVEGTSNPNLYWYRQAAGRGLQLLFYSVGIGQISSEVPQNLSASRPQDRQFILSSKKLLLSDSGFYLCAWSGQTIYGYTFGSGTRLTVV.

The CDR3 is CASSILRWPSDQPQHF. The DNA for the CDR3 is TGTGCCAGTAGTATCCTTCGTTGGCCCAGCGACCAGCCCCAGCATTTT. V gene TRBV19 combines with J gene TRBJ1-5; D is uncertain. Deletions cut 3 bases from V and 7 bases from J, with 19 bases between. Germline V gene lookup returns CDR1 LNHDA and CDR2 SQIVND (reference sequence). This CDR3 region has 16 residues.

The chain couples TRBV24-1 to TRBJ1-2, with TRBD1 as a possible D gene (5 bases). The CDR3 has 15 amino acids. The germline V gene encodes CDR1 KGHDR and CDR2 SFDVKD. Trimming removed 4 bases at V and 0 bases at J, with 11 bases between. CDR3 bases: TGTGCCACCAGTGACCCGGGACTCTCTAACTATGGCTACACCTTC. Its translation: CATSDPGLSNYGYTF.

This chain connects TRBV30 to TRBJ1-3, with D possibly matching TRBD1 (5 bases). The CDR3 extends over 13 amino acids. V was trimmed by 4 bases and J by 2 bases, leaving 9 bases between them. Germline CDR1 GTSNPN, CDR2 SVGIG (reference sequence). The CDR3 loop is CAWTDITGNTIYF. For the CDR3, the DNA is TGTGCCTGGACGGACATTACTGGAAACACCATATATTTT.

The rearrangement links TRBV30 to TRBJ2-1, with D perhaps matching TRBD1 (6 bases). Germline V gene sequence: CDR1 GTSNPN, CDR2 SVGIG (reference sequence). This CDR3 has 14 amino acids. V was pared by 3 bases and J by 9 bases, with 18 bases between. CDR3 sequence: CAWRSLQGWGEQFF. DNA for the CDR3: TGTGCCTGGAGGTCACTACAGGGTTGGGGTGAGCAGTTCTTC.

This clone showed up just a few times. The rearrangement links TRBV7-9 to TRBJ2-7; 10 positions agree with TRBD2. Germline V lookup: CDR1 SEHNR, CDR2 FQNEAQ (reference sequence). V was clipped by 5 bases and J by 6 bases; unmatched bases: 4. The CDR3 runs 13 residues. The CDR3 DNA sequence: TGTGCCAGCAGCCCCACTAGCGGGGTCGAGCAGTACGTC. Its protein is CASSPTSGVEQYV.

This clone was counted only a few times. J is TRBJ2-2 and V is TRBV5-6; 9 bases are shared with TRBD1. Per the germline V gene, CDR1 is SGHDT and CDR2 is YYEEEE. The CDR3 has 15 amino acids. The junction had 4 bases not matched to a gene; V was cut back by 4 bases and J by 3 bases. The CDR3 here is CASSPRTGDTGELFF. In nucleotides, the CDR3 is TGTGCCAGCAGCCCCCGGACAGGGGACACCGGGGAGCTGTTTTTT. The full variable domain, completed using reference TRBV5-6 and TRBJ2-2, is DAGVTQSPTHLIKTRGQQVTLRCSPKSGHDTVSWYQQALGQGPQFIFQYYEEEERQRGNFPDRFSGHQFPNYSSELNVNALLLGDSALYLCASSPRTGDTGELFFGEGSRLTVL.

The chain combines TRBV28 with TRBJ1-3; the match to TRBD1 covers 9 bases. Germline V gene lookup returns CDR1 MDHEN and CDR2 SYDVKM. V lost 4 bases to trimming and J lost 6 bases; unmatched junction nucleotides: 4. This CDR3 contains 14 residues. CDR3 loop: CASSYRDRVNTIYF. CDR3 DNA sequence: TGTGCCAGCAGTTATCGGGACAGGGTAAACACCATATATTTT.

This chain joins TRBV2 and TRBJ1-2; D not resolved. V was clipped by 1 base and J by 5 bases, with 5 bases between them. Germline assignment: CDR1 SNHLY and CDR2 FYNNEI. This CDR3 contains 12 residues. The DNA of the CDR3 is TGTGCCAGCAGTGAAGAGAGGTATGGCTACACCTTC. It encodes CASSEERYGYTF.

The rearrangement joins TRBV5-1 to TRBJ1-4, with D tentatively TRBD1 (6 bases). Germline values: CDR1 SGHRS, CDR2 YFSETQ. The length of the CDR3 is 15 residues. V lost 3 bases to trimming and J lost 2 bases, with 11 bases between them. In DNA, the CDR3 is TGCGCCAGCAGCTCCATCAGGGGCACTAATGAAAAACTGTTTTTT. It specifies CASSSIRGTNEKLFF. The full variable domain, its missing parts supplied by reference TRBV5-1 and TRBJ1-4, is KAGVTQTPRYLIKTRGQQVTLSCSPISGHRSVSWYQQTPGQGLQFLFEYFSETQRNKGNFPGRFSGRQFSNSRSEMNVSTLELGDSALYLCASSSIRGTNEKLFFGSGTQLSVL.

This sequence joins TRBV9 and TRBJ1-3; 8 bases are shared with TRBD1. The V gene end was trimmed by 2 bases and the J gene end by 2 bases; junction bases not matched to a gene: 9. The CDR3 is 17 amino acids. Germline assignment: CDR1 SGDLS and CDR2 YYNGEE. CDR3 coding DNA: TGTGCCAGCAGCGTGGGGTCGGGCAGGGGGCCTGGAAACACCATATATTTT. Amino acids: CASSVGSGRGPGNTIYF.

Here the CDR3 reads CASSLGLTGGDNSPLHF. The DNA for the CDR3 is TGTGCCAGCAGCTTAGGATTGACAGGGGGCGATAATTCACCCCTCCACTTT. The rearrangement joins TRBV7-9 to TRBJ1-6, with 10 bases that match TRBD1. With V trimmed by 1 base and J by 5 bases, 5 bases remained unmatched. Germline CDR1 and CDR2: SEHNR and FQNEAQ (reference sequence). CDR3 length: 17 residues.

The chain combines TRBV6-5 with TRBJ1-6, with D hard to call. CDR1 and CDR2 (germline): MNHEY, SVGAGI. V lost 7 bases to trimming and J lost 4 bases, with 8 bases between them. The CDR3 spans 13 residues. The CDR3 reads CASTENYNSPLHF. CDR3 in DNA: TGTGCCAGCACCGAAAATTATAATTCACCCCTCCACTTT.

The chain employs TRBV30 and TRBJ2-2, with D possibly being TRBD1 or TRBD2 (5 bases each). Germline CDR1 GTSNPN, CDR2 SVGIG (reference sequence). CDR3 length: 16 residues. The V and J ends lost 0 bases and 2 bases respectively, with 13 bases between them. For the CDR3, the DNA is TGTGCCTGGAGTGTACCGGGGCCTCTTAACACCGGGGAGCTGTTTTTT. Amino acids: CAWSVPGPLNTGELFF. The complete variable domain, with remaining parts taken from reference TRBV30 and TRBJ2-2, reads SQTIHQWPATLVQPVGSPLSLECTVEGTSNPNLYWYRQAAGRGLQLLFYSVGIGQISSEVPQNLSASRPQDRQFILSSKKLLLSDSGFYLCAWSVPGPLNTGELFFGEGSRLTVL.

This rearrangement joins TRBV15 to TRBJ1-1, with 8 bases aligning to TRBD1. The germline V gene has CDR1 LNHNV and CDR2 YYDKDF (reference sequence). The CDR3 has 18 residues. V gave up 0 bases and J gave up 2 bases; unmatched junction bases: 11. CDR3 sequence reads: CATSRELGQGWTNTEAFF. The CDR3 DNA is TGTGCCACCAGCAGAGAACTAGGACAGGGCTGGACTAACACTGAAGCTTTCTTT.

This chain joins TRBV4-1 and TRBJ1-3, with 9 bases that match TRBD1. V was clipped by 4 bases and J by 0 bases; unmatched bases: 7. The CDR3 has 17 amino acids. The germline V gene has CDR1 MGHRA and CDR2 YSYEKL. CDR3 DNA: TGCGCCAGCAGCCTCGGACAGGGGCGCCTCTCTGGAAACACCATATATTTT. Translated, it gives CASSLGQGRLSGNTIYF.

The chain combines TRBV5-1 with TRBJ1-3, with a weak D call TRBD1 (6 bases). This CDR3 has 15 residues. Germline-derived CDR1 and CDR2 are SGHRS and YFSETQ. V dropped 7 bases and J dropped 0 bases, with 14 bases sitting between them. CDR3 coding DNA: TGCGCCAGCCAAGGGGGGGATTTCTCTGGAAACACCATATATTTT. Translating gives CASQGGDFSGNTIYF.